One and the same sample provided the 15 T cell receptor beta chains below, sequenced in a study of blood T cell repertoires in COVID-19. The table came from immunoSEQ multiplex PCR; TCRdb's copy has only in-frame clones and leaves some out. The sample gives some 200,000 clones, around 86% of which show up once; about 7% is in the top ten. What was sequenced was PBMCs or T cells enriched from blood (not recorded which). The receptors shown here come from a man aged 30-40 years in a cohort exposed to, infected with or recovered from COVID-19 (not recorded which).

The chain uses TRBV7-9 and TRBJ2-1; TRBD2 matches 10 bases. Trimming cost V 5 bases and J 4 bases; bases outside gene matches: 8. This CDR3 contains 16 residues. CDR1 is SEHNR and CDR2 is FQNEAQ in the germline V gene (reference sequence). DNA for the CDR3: TGTGCCAGCAGCCCGACCGGGACTAGCGTGTACAATGAGCAGTTCTTC. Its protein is CASSPTGTSVYNEQFF. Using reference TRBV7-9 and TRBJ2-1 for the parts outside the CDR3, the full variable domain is DTGVSQNPRHKITKRGQNVTFRCDPISEHNRLYWYRQTLGQGPEFLTYFQNEAQLEKSRLLSDRFSAERPKGSFSTLEIQRTEQGDSAMYLCASSPTGTSVYNEQFFGPGTRLTVL.

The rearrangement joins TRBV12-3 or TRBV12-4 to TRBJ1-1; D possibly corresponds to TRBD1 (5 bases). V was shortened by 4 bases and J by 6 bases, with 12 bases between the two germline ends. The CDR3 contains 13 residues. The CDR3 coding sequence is TGTGCCAGCAGTTCGCAGGGATGGGCTGAAGCTTTCTTT. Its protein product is CASSSQGWAEAFF.

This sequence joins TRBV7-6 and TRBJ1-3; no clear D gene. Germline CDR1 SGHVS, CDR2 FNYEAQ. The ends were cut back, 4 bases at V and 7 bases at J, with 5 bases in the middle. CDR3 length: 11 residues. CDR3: CASSSGNTIYF. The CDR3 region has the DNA TGTGCCAGCAGCTCCGGGAACACCATATATTTT. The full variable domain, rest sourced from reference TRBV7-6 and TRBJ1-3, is GAGVSQSPRYKVTKRGQDVALRCDPISGHVSLYWYRQALGQGPEFLTYFNYEAQQDKSGLPNDRFSAERPEGSISTLTIQRTEQRDSAMYRCASSSGNTIYFGEGSWLTVV.

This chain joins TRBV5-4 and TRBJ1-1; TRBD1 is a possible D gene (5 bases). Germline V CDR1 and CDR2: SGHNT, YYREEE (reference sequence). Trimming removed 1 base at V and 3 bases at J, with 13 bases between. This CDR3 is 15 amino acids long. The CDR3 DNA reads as TGTGCCAGCAGCTTGAATTTGGGGCAGCACACTGAAGCTTTCTTT. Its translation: CASSLNLGQHTEAFF.

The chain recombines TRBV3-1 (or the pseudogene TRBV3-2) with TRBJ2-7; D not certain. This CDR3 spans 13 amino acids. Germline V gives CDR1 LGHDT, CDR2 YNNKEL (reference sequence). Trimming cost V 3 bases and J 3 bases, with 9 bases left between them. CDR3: CASSHGDLYEQYF. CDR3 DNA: TGTGCCAGCAGCCACGGAGACCTCTACGAGCAGTACTTC.

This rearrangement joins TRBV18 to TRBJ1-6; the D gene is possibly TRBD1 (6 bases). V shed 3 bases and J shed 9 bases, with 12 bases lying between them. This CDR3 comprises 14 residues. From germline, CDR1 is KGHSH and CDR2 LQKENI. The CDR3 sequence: CASSPGAVSSPLHF. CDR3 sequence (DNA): TGTGCCAGCTCACCGGGGGCGGTCAGTTCACCCCTCCACTTT.

CDR3 region: CASSSRVDRVAFF. CDR3 sequence (DNA): TGTGCCAGCAGTTCCCGGGTGGACAGGGTCGCTTTCTTT. The chain employs TRBV28 and TRBJ1-1; 8 bases agree with TRBD1. V trimming: 4 bases; J trimming: 11 bases; junction bases outside the gene matches: 9. This CDR3 has 13 residues. CDR1 and CDR2 (germline): MDHEN, SYDVKM.

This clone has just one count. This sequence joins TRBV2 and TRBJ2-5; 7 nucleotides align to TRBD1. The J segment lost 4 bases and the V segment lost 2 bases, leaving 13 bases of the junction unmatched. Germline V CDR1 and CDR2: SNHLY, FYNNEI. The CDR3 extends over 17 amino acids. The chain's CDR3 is CASSEPRGQALGETQYF. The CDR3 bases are TGTGCCAGCAGTGAACCCCGCGGACAGGCCTTAGGAGAGACCCAGTACTTC.

The chain's CDR3 is CASSLGANEKLFF. The CDR3 DNA is TGCGCCAGCAGCTTGGGGGCAAACGAAAAACTGTTTTTT. The V call is TRBV5-1, the J call TRBJ1-4; D remains unclear. The V gene's germline CDR1 is SGHRS and CDR2 YFSETQ. The CDR3 runs 13 residues. Trimming pared 0 bases from V and 8 bases from J, leaving 8 bases between. Supplemented by reference TRBV5-1 and TRBJ1-4, the full variable domain reads KAGVTQTPRYLIKTRGQQVTLSCSPISGHRSVSWYQQTPGQGLQFLFEYFSETQRNKGNFPGRFSGRQFSNSRSEMNVSTLELGDSALYLCASSLGANEKLFFGSGTQLSVL.

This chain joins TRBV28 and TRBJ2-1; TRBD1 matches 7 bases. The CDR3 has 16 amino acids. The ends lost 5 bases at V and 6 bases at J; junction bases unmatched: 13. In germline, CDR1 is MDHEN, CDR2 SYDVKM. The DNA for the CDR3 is TGTGCCAGCAGTCCCCGGACAGGTCTCCGGTCCAATGAGCAGTTCTTC. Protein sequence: CASSPRTGLRSNEQFF.

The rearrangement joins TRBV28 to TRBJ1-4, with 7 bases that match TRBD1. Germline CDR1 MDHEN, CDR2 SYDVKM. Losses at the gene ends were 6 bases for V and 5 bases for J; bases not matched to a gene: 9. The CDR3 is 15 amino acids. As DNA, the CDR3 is TGTGCCAGCAGCCTACCAGGGGGGATGAATGAAAAACTGTTTTTT. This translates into CASSLPGGMNEKLFF.

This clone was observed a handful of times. The CDR3 coding sequence is TGTGCCAGCAGTTTATTGGGGGCGGCGGCAACTAATGAAAAACTGTTTTTT. Protein product: CASSLLGAAATNEKLFF. The chain carries TRBV27 and TRBJ1-4; TRBD1 is a possible D gene (6 bases). The CDR3 has 17 amino acids. V lost 1 base and J 0 bases, leaving 12 bases between the germline ends. Germline V gene sequence: CDR1 MNHEY, CDR2 SMNVEV (reference sequence).

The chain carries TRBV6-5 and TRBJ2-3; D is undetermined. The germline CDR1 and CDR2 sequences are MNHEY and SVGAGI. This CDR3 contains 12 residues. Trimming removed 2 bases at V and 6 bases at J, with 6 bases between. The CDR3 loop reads CASSYAGDTQYF. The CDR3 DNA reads TGTGCCAGCAGTTACGCCGGGGATACGCAGTATTTT.

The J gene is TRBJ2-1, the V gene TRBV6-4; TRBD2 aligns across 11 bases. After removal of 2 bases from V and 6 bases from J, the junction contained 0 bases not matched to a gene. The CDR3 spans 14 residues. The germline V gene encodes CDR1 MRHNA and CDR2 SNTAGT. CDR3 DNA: TGTGCCAGCAGTGACGGACTAGCGGGCAATGAGCAGTTCTTC. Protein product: CASSDGLAGNEQFF.

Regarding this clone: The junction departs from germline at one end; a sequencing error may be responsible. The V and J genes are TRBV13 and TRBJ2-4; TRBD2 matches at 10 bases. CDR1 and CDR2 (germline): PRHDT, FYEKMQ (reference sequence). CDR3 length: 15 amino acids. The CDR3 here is CASSIGTSAGNIQYF. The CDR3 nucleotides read TGTGCCAGCAGCATAGGGACTAGCGCGGGAAACATTCAGTACTTC.